The 27 T cell receptor beta chains below were found in one sample sequenced in a study of T cell responses to AZD1222 COVID-19 vaccine. Profiling relied on immunoSEQ multiplex PCR, and the TCRdb table lists in-frame clones only, not all of them. The table shows 130,000 to 150,000 clones, with roughly four fifths occurring only once. Material: peripheral blood, obtained on day 0 of MenACWY control vaccination. The receptors stem from an adult in good health.

The V and J genes are TRBV7-9 and TRBJ1-2; 8 bases fit TRBD1. V trimming: 5 bases; J trimming: 4 bases; junction bases outside the gene matches: 6. Germline loops: CDR1 SEHNR, CDR2 FQNEAQ (reference sequence). This CDR3 has 14 residues. The CDR3 loop is CASSPRQGLYGYTF. DNA of the CDR3: TGTGCCAGCAGCCCCCGACAGGGGCTCTATGGCTACACCTTC.

The chain uses TRBV11-2 and TRBJ2-6, with no clear D. The CDR3 runs 16 residues. CDR1 SGHAT and CDR2 FQNNGV come from the germline V gene. V was shortened by 3 bases and J by 0 bases, with 9 bases between the two germline ends. DNA for the CDR3: TGTGCCAGCAGCTTTTGGACGTTCTCTGGGGCCAACGTCCTGACTTTC. It yields the protein CASSFWTFSGANVLTF.

This clone was detected only a few times. Different DNA sequences within this sample yield the same CDR3. The V and J genes are TRBV4-1 and TRBJ1-2; D possibly corresponds to TRBD1 (5 bases). CDR1 MGHRA and CDR2 YSYEKL come from the germline V gene. The CDR3 consists of 15 residues. Trimming pared 0 bases from V and 4 bases from J, leaving 12 bases between. The CDR3 nucleotides are TGCGCCAGCAGCCAAGATAGGCAGGGCGCCTATGGCTACACCTTC. Amino acid sequence: CASSQDRQGAYGYTF.

Written as DNA, the CDR3 is TGTGCCAGCAGCTTGTGGGATAGGGACAATGAGCAGTTCTTC. This sequence encodes CASSLWDRDNEQFF. The genes are TRBV5-4 and TRBJ2-1, with no clear D. Trimming took off 1 base at V and 5 bases at J, with 10 bases between the two ends. In germline, CDR1 is SGHNT, CDR2 YYREEE (reference sequence). The CDR3 totals 14 residues.

The sample holds a few counts of this clone. The chain uses TRBV7-9 and TRBJ2-1; 9 bases align to TRBD1. CDR1 is SEHNR and CDR2 is FQNEAQ in the germline V gene (reference sequence). The junction had 1 base not matched to a gene; V was cut back by 2 bases and J by 2 bases. This CDR3 has 15 amino acids. The CDR3 spells CASSLTGGPYNEQFF. CDR3 DNA sequence: TGTGCCAGCAGCTTAACAGGGGGCCCCTACAATGAGCAGTTCTTC. Using reference TRBV7-9 and TRBJ2-1 for the parts outside the CDR3, the full variable domain is DTGVSQNPRHKITKRGQNVTFRCDPISEHNRLYWYRQTLGQGPEFLTYFQNEAQLEKSRLLSDRFSAERPKGSFSTLEIQRTEQGDSAMYLCASSLTGGPYNEQFFGPGTRLTVL.

This chain connects TRBV20-1 to TRBJ2-7, with D possibly TRBD2 on 5 matching bases. V lost 3 bases, J lost 5 bases, and 14 bases lay in between. The CDR3 length is 13 residues. CDR1 and CDR2 (germline): DFQATT, SNEGSKA (reference sequence). The CDR3 loop is CSASPAGWNEQYF. The CDR3 bases are TGCAGTGCTAGTCCGGCGGGTTGGAACGAGCAGTACTTC.

This clone came up a few times. This chain links TRBV7-9 with TRBJ1-5; D is undetermined. The germline V gene has CDR1 SEHNR and CDR2 FQNEAQ (reference sequence). CDR3 length equals 14 residues. The V gene lost 3 bases and the J gene lost 0 bases, with 6 bases spanning the gap. The CDR3 DNA reads TGTGCCAGCAGCTTGTTAGATAGCAATCAGCCCCAGCATTTT. It yields the protein CASSLLDSNQPQHF.

The chain combines TRBV27 with TRBJ1-5; D is possibly TRBD1 (6 bases). CDR1 is MNHEY, CDR2 SMNVEV, per germline (reference sequence). The V end lost 2 bases, the J end lost 4 bases, and 12 bases lay between the germline ends. The CDR3 covers 15 residues. The CDR3 bases are TGTGCCAGCAGTTTAGGCAGGGGTGGAAATCAGCCCCAGCATTTT. It codes for CASSLGRGGNQPQHF.

J is TRBJ1-5 and V is TRBV10-2; D is perhaps TRBD1 (6 bases). V shed 7 bases and J shed 4 bases, with 20 bases lying between them. The CDR3 totals 16 residues. Per germline, CDR1 WSHSY and CDR2 SAAADI. The CDR3 DNA reads as TGCGCCAGCAACCAAGGGGTAGGGGGTCAAAATCAGCCCCAGCATTTT. It codes for CASNQGVGGQNQPQHF.

The gene calls are TRBV3-1 (or the pseudogene TRBV3-2) and TRBJ2-4, with TRBD1 identical over 9 bases. The CDR3 loop spans 15 amino acids. From germline, CDR1 is LGHDT and CDR2 YNNKEL (reference sequence). V was clipped by 4 bases and J by 6 bases; unmatched bases: 7. The CDR3 spells CASSLSGTGRNIQYF. In nucleotides, the CDR3 is TGTGCCAGCAGCCTTTCTGGGACAGGGAGAAACATTCAGTACTTC.

V and J are TRBV28 and TRBJ1-1; TRBD1 aligns across 9 bases. This CDR3 comprises 16 residues. Losses at the gene ends were 6 bases for V and 1 base for J; bases not matched to a gene: 9. In germline, CDR1 is MDHEN, CDR2 SYDVKM. CDR3 DNA sequence: TGTGCCAGCAGCCGAATATTGGGACAGGGGAACACTGAAGCTTTCTTT. Translation gives CASSRILGQGNTEAFF.

This sequence joins TRBV7-9 and TRBJ1-3; D might be TRBD1 (6 bases). The CDR3 runs to 16 residues. Between the trimmed V and J ends, which lost 4 bases and 1 base, there was a span of 14 bases. Germline V gene data show CDR1 as SEHNR and CDR2 as FQNEAQ (reference sequence). DNA for the CDR3: TGTGCCAGCAGCTCCGACAGGACTCCATCTGGAAACACCATATATTTT. Encoded protein: CASSSDRTPSGNTIYF.

This rearrangement joins TRBV27 to TRBJ2-1; TRBD2 agrees at 8 bases. This CDR3 contains 15 residues. Germline CDR1 and CDR2: MNHEY and SMNVEV (reference sequence). Trimming cost V 0 bases and J 3 bases; bases outside gene matches: 1. CDR3 coding DNA: TGTGCCAGCAGTTTATCCCGGGGGGGCTACAATGAGCAGTTCTTC. This sequence encodes CASSLSRGGYNEQFF.

The CDR3 spells CASSGTPFSSYNEQFF. In DNA, the CDR3 is TGTGCCAGCAGCGGGACACCCTTTAGCTCCTACAATGAGCAGTTCTTC. The chain combines TRBV9 with TRBJ2-1, with D possibly TRBD1 on 5 matching bases. The CDR3 spans 16 residues. V was clipped by 3 bases and J by 0 bases, with 13 bases between them. Per the germline V gene, CDR1 is SGDLS and CDR2 is YYNGEE.

The chain uses TRBV16 and TRBJ1-1, with D unclear. CDR3 length: 14 amino acids. The V end was cut by 7 bases, the J end by 3 bases, with 15 bases between. Germline V gene data show CDR1 as KGHSY and CDR2 as FQNENV. The CDR3 bases are TGTGCCAGCACCCGTGTGGGAGTCGACACTGAAGCTTTCTTT. This encodes CASTRVGVDTEAFF.

The chain employs TRBV6-5 and TRBJ1-1; 7 nucleotides agree with TRBD1. CDR1 is MNHEY and CDR2 is SVGAGI in the germline V gene. CDR3 length equals 14 residues. Trimming cost V 9 bases and J 2 bases; bases outside gene matches: 9. In nucleotides, the CDR3 is TGTGCCAGTCCTGGGACAGCAATAAACACTGAAGCTTTCTTT. Translation gives CASPGTAINTEAFF.

The chain employs TRBV6-5 and TRBJ1-1; 8 bases align to TRBD1. CDR1 is MNHEY, CDR2 SVGAGI, per germline. This CDR3 is built from 12 residues. V gave up 7 bases and J gave up 4 bases; unmatched junction bases: 2. The CDR3: CASNTGGTEAFF. In nucleotides, the CDR3 is TGTGCCAGCAACACAGGGGGCACTGAAGCTTTCTTT.

The V gene is TRBV4-1, the J gene TRBJ2-6; D might be TRBD1 or TRBD2, each matching 5 bases. This CDR3 is 18 amino acids long. Trimming cost V 5 bases and J 2 bases, with 19 bases left between them. Looked up from germline, CDR1 is MGHRA and CDR2 is YSYEKL. CDR3 sequence: CASSSTGKGKTGANVLTF. Here the CDR3 DNA reads TGCGCCAGCAGCTCCACGGGGAAGGGGAAAACTGGGGCCAACGTCCTGACTTTC.

The gene calls are TRBV7-8 and TRBJ1-1; possible D gene TRBD1, 5 bases. The V gene lost 5 bases and the J gene lost 4 bases, with 11 bases spanning the gap. The germline CDR1 and CDR2 sequences are SGHVS and FQNEAQ. The CDR3 sequence is 13 residues long. For the CDR3, the DNA is TGTGCCAGCAGCCCCGACAGTAGCACTGAAGCTTTCTTT. It yields the protein CASSPDSSTEAFF.

This chain links TRBV12-3 or TRBV12-4 with TRBJ2-7; D remains unclear. This CDR3 contains 12 residues. V shed 6 bases and J shed 0 bases, with 6 bases lying between them. CDR3 region: CASSPTSYEQYF. CDR3 in DNA: TGTGCCAGCAGCCCGACCTCCTACGAGCAGTACTTC.

CDR3 nucleotides: TGCGCCAGCAGTCTGGATGAGAGACAGGATCAGGAAAAACTGTTTTTT. This codes for CASSLDERQDQEKLFF. The chain couples TRBV23-1 to TRBJ1-4; TRBD1 might be the D (6 bases). TRBV23-1 is an open reading frame, and its role is uncertain. The CDR3 length is 16 residues. The V end was cut by 4 bases, the J end by 8 bases, with 20 bases between.

Points on this clone: The junction departs from the called germline gene at one end, perhaps through a read error. This chain joins TRBV28 and TRBJ1-4, with TRBD1 identical over 9 bases. Germline V gene data show CDR1 as MDHEN and CDR2 as SYDVKM. The CDR3 has 13 amino acids. CDR3 in DNA: TGTGCCAGCACAACGTCCCCCCCGGGACAGGGATATTTT. It yields the protein CASTTSPPGQGYF.

The chain has TRBV11-1 and TRBJ1-1; D remains unclear. Trimming removed 4 bases at V and 10 bases at J, with 13 bases between. The CDR3 covers 12 residues. Per germline, CDR1 SGHAT and CDR2 FQDESV (reference sequence). CDR3 region: CASSSPGVGAFF. The CDR3 DNA follows: TGTGCCAGCAGCTCCCCGGGAGTGGGAGCTTTCTTT.

The gene calls are TRBV18 and TRBJ1-2; the match to TRBD1 covers 8 bases. This CDR3 spans 14 amino acids. The J segment lost 1 base and the V segment lost 5 bases, leaving 3 bases of the junction unmatched. CDR1 is KGHSH, CDR2 LQKENI, per germline. The CDR3 protein is CASSSTGDNYGYTF. The CDR3 coding sequence is TGTGCCAGCTCATCGACAGGGGATAACTATGGCTACACCTTC.

This chain uses TRBV20-1 with TRBJ2-7; D assignment may be TRBD1 or TRBD2 (5 bases each). Germline V gene lookup returns CDR1 DFQATT and CDR2 SNEGSKA (reference sequence). The length of the CDR3 is 11 residues. V was trimmed by 3 bases and J by 6 bases, leaving 9 bases between them. CDR3 amino acids: CSASGGTEQYV. DNA for the CDR3: TGCAGTGCTAGTGGTGGGACCGAGCAGTACGTC.

The V gene is TRBV19, the J gene TRBJ1-5, with 9 bases fitting TRBD1. V trimming: 5 bases; J trimming: 6 bases; junction bases outside the gene matches: 8. Germline-derived CDR1 and CDR2 are LNHDA and SQIVND (reference sequence). The CDR3 loop spans 15 amino acids. CDR3 nucleotide sequence: TGTGCCAGTAGTGGCCCGGGACAGGGAGGTCAGCCCCAGCATTTT. Translated, it gives CASSGPGQGGQPQHF.

This clone has just one count. The genes are TRBV12-5 and TRBJ1-2; D remains unclear. Germline CDR1 is LGHNT and CDR2 is FRNRAP. CDR3 size: 13 residues. The V gene lost 3 bases and the J gene lost 3 bases, with 8 bases spanning the gap. The CDR3 here is CASGFRWDYGYTF. DNA of the CDR3: TGTGCTAGTGGTTTCAGGTGGGACTATGGCTACACCTTC.